This T cell receptor beta chain was sequenced in a study of blood T cell repertoires in COVID-19. The wider study: There were acute and convalescent COVID-19 samples, and they came from the United States, Italy and Spain. T cells, B-cell-depleted T cells, or PBMCs supplied cDNA or gDNA.

Seattle researchers signed up patients amid active infection and tracked them longitudinally. Authors' analysis steps: From reference gene primer amplification, estimates of nucleated cell counts were derived. Here immunoSEQ multiplex PCR was the method, and the copy in TCRdb shows in-frame clones only, minus some. D and trimming were read from the DNA, whereas the V and J calls and clone size are those reported in that table. The data contain about 190,000 clones, 80% to 90% of them singletons. The CDR3 sequence is 16 residues long. The V and J ends lost 5 bases and 0 bases respectively, with 14 bases between them. Germline V gives CDR1 SGHNT, CDR2 YENEEA.

The receptor's source is a woman at least 80 years old with COVID-19, enrolled during active disease. The rearrangement uses TRBV11-3 and TRBJ1-3, with unresolved D. The sample consisted of peripheral blood. CDR3 in amino acids: CASSRRDGLSGNTIYF. The CDR3 DNA sequence: TGTGCCAGCAGCAGGAGAGACGGCCTCTCTGGAAACACCATATATTTT.